The clone carrying this T cell receptor (beta chain) has more than one count but fewer than ten. Its antigen is still unknown. TCRdb ran MiXCR on the 5' RACE reads and lists one entry per CDR3 protein. The sample has 250,000 to 350,000 distinct CDR3 sequences; approximately 10% are singletons. Losses at the gene ends were 0 bases for V and 7 bases for J; bases not matched to a gene: 5. The CDR3 runs to 15 residues. In germline, CDR1 is LGHDT, CDR2 YNNKEL (reference sequence). This sample is drawn from a study of T cells after yellow fever vaccination. The study's findings and limits: The secondary T-cell response peaked on day 5, not day 15, but was weaker.

This sequence was found in a young man who received the YFV17D yellow fever vaccine. This material consisted of CD4+ T cells sorted from PBMCs, taken 5 days after the yellow fever booster vaccination. V is TRBV3-1 and J is TRBJ2-4, with 8 positions matching TRBD1. In DNA, the CDR3 is TGTGCCAGCAGCCAAGATTTTACAGGGGGGAACATTCAGTACTTC. Encoded protein: CASSQDFTGGNIQYF.